These 6 T cell receptor beta chains came from one sample sequenced in a study of regulatory T cells in long-lasting Graves disease. Time point here: newly diagnosed GD, antithyroid drugs for less than 3 months. The authors made the TCR library using RNA they extracted from PBMCs. Construction of the TCR beta libraries employed iRepertoire HTBI primers in conjunction with Arm-PCR of CDR3 regions. One entry per CDR3 protein results from TCRdb running MiXCR on the multiplex PCR reads. The sample includes 400,000 to 500,000 distinct CDR3 sequences, 15% of them seen just once. The data were also submitted as part of a second study, on T cells in Graves' hyperthyroidism and ophthalmopathy.

The material was peripheral blood mononuclear cells (PBMCs), obtained at new diagnosis, from a patient treated with antithyroid drugs. The receptors originated from a middle-aged woman with Graves disease.

This clonotype came up many times. V gene TRBV12-3 or TRBV12-4 combines with J gene TRBJ2-2; TRBD2 matches at 12 bases. This CDR3 has 17 residues. Losses at the gene ends were 3 bases for V and 5 bases for J; bases not matched to a gene: 7. CDR3 protein: CASSFSASGRVTGELFF. CDR3 DNA: TGTGCCAGCAGTTTCTCGGCTAGCGGGAGGGTTACCGGGGAGCTGTTTTTT.

This clonotype was recorded at least ten times. The chain carries TRBV5-6 and TRBJ2-6; D unclear. The CDR3 runs 17 residues. Germline assignment: CDR1 SGHDT and CDR2 YYEEEE. Trimming left V 4 bases short and J 0 bases short, with 14 bases between. CDR3 residues: CASSPRAGTSGANVLTF. The CDR3 DNA reads as TGTGCCAGCAGCCCCCGGGCCGGCACCTCTGGGGCCAACGTCCTGACTTTC.

This clonotype was seen many times. The V and J genes are TRBV7-6 and TRBJ2-3, with D unclear. The CDR3 spans 14 residues. Germline V gene data show CDR1 as SGHVS and CDR2 as FNYEAQ. V lost 4 bases and J 3 bases, leaving 11 bases between the germline ends. This CDR3 reads CASSWSVGTDTQYF. The CDR3 bases are TGTGCCAGCAGCTGGAGTGTTGGTACAGATACGCAGTATTTT.

This clonotype showed up many times. The chain recombines TRBV30 with TRBJ1-1; D unclear. V dropped 3 bases and J dropped 10 bases, with 12 bases sitting between them. Germline CDR1 reads GTSNPN; CDR2 reads SVGIG (reference sequence). The CDR3 extends over 11 amino acids. CDR3 sequence reads: CAWRDVVGAFF. In DNA, the CDR3 is TGTGCCTGGAGGGACGTCGTAGGAGCTTTCTTT.

This clonotype was detected many times. The V and J genes are TRBV12-3 or TRBV12-4 and TRBJ2-7; TRBD1 is a possible D gene (5 bases). Deletions cut 8 bases from V and 0 bases from J, with 11 bases between. This CDR3 has 13 amino acids. The CDR3 protein is CASLGQDSYEQYF. CDR3 DNA sequence: TGTGCCAGCTTGGGGCAGGACTCCTACGAGCAGTACTTC.

This clonotype showed up many times. This rearrangement joins TRBV27 to TRBJ1-2; D possibly corresponds to TRBD1 (5 bases). Looked up from germline, CDR1 is MNHEY and CDR2 is SMNVEV (reference sequence). The length of the CDR3 is 14 residues. The V and J ends lost 3 bases and 4 bases respectively, with 12 bases between them. CDR3 DNA sequence: TGTGCCAGCAGTTTGACGGGGACTTCCTATGGCTACACCTTC. The encoded protein is CASSLTGTSYGYTF.